This T cell receptor beta chain is drawn from a study of T cell responses to AZD1222 COVID-19 vaccine. General study results and limits: Within unmutated variant regions lay the reported targets of nearly half of spike-specific TCRs. Just 6 or 7 people given AZD1222 tested seropositive at baseline. Spike-specific TCR repertoires showed rising breadth and depth after two AZD1222 doses. Clonal diversity was possibly underestimated, and white British individuals and females predominated among donors.

A remark on this clone: The antigen remains unidentified.

Here immunoSEQ multiplex PCR was the method, and the copy in TCRdb shows in-frame clones only, minus some. Among about 140,000 clones listed, roughly nine tenths were seen once. V was pared by 1 base and J by 4 bases, with 9 bases between. The germline gives CDR1 SGHRS, CDR2 YFSETQ. The CDR3 is made up of 15 amino acids. This TCR was sampled from an adult who received the AZD1222 COVID-19 vaccine. This specimen was peripheral blood, taken 28 days after the second AZD1222 dose. The chain links TRBV5-1 to TRBJ2-6; D gene unclear. DNA of the CDR3: TGCGCCAGCAGCTTGTCCCTAGGGGGGGCCAACGTCCTGACTTTC. Translation: CASSLSLGGANVLTF.